This T cell receptor (beta chain) was recovered during a study of shared clonotypes between healthy human individuals. Only in-frame clones appear in the TCRdb table, and some are missing; sequencing was by immunoSEQ multiplex PCR. The profile shows 2 million to 2.5 million clones, around 95% of them singletons. The V gene's germline CDR1 is SQVTM and CDR2 ANQGSEA. The V and J ends lost 7 bases and 5 bases, in that order; junction bases with no gene match: 9. CDR3 length: 14 amino acids. This clone was observed a single time. The source of this sequence is a man between 18 and 29 years old in good health. The sequencing sample was made of naive CD4+ T cells sorted from blood. Regarding subset: CD45RA+ positively selected. V gene TRBV29-1 combines with J gene TRBJ2-2; TRBD1 matches 8 bases. The CDR3 loop is CSALTGDVTGELFF. In nucleotides, the CDR3 is TGCAGCGCATTGACAGGGGATGTTACCGGGGAGCTGTTTTTT.